Described below is a single T cell receptor (beta chain) sequence and its context. Its matching antigen is unknown. Alongside a J-beta primer mix, a sample-barcoded 5' primer served in a second PCR lasting roughly 6 to 12 cycles. Researchers report that a template-switch adaptor with 12 random nucleotides tagged each cDNA molecule. From the 5' RACE reads, TCRdb called clonotypes with MiXCR, one entry per CDR3 protein. Among some 1.8 million distinct CDR3 sequences listed, roughly two fifths were seen once. The sample comes from a study of blood T cells in healthy people across ages. Broader study findings: Fewer expanded clones and more diversity marked long-lived versus aged donors.

Donors each provided roughly 10 milliliters of peripheral blood. Each sample provided at least 5.5 micrograms of extracted total RNA. V lost 8 bases and J 7 bases, leaving 20 bases between the germline ends. In germline, CDR1 is SQVTM, CDR2 ANQGSEA. The CDR3 is 13 amino acids. The chain has TRBV29-1 and TRBJ2-5, with D possibly being TRBD2 (6 bases). The sequence was collected from a human donor in good health. The specimen was blood. CDR3 sequence: CSTATRLAGTQYF. The CDR3 nucleotides read TGCAGCACCGCGACTAGACTCGCGGGGACCCAGTACTTC.